The 18 T cell receptor beta chains below all came from one sample that was sequenced in a study of T cell responses to AZD1222 COVID-19 vaccine. Profiling relied on immunoSEQ multiplex PCR, and the TCRdb table lists in-frame clones only, not all of them. The sample has about 140,000 clones, nearly 95% seen once. Sequenced here: peripheral blood, sampled 28 days after the second AZD1222 dose. The receptor set was obtained from an adult who received the AZD1222 COVID-19 vaccine.

The DNA of the CDR3 is TGCAGTCTCCGGAAGGTAGGGGCGGATGAAGCTTTCTTT. Residues: CSLRKVGADEAFF. The chain links TRBV29-1 to TRBJ1-1; possibly TRBD1 for D (5 bases). The length of the CDR3 is 13 residues. Per germline, CDR1 SQVTM and CDR2 ANQGSEA.

J is TRBJ1-6 and V is TRBV28, with 8 bases fitting TRBD1. The CDR3 length is 13 residues. Trimming at V came to 6 bases and at J to 9 bases, leaving 4 bases not matched to a gene. Germline loops: CDR1 MDHEN, CDR2 SYDVKM. CDR3 bases: TGTGCCAGCAGGCGGACAGGGTTTTCACCCCTCCACTTT. Residues: CASRRTGFSPLHF. Complete variable domain (other parts from reference TRBV28 and TRBJ1-6): DVKVTQSSRYLVKRTGEKVFLECVQDMDHENMFWYRQDPGLGLRLIYFSYDVKMKEKGDIPEGYSVSREKKERFSLILESASTNQTSMYLCASRRTGFSPLHFGNGTRLTVT.

The V call is TRBV11-2, the J call TRBJ1-4; D ambiguous. Germline V CDR1 and CDR2: SGHAT, FQNNGV. V was trimmed by 2 bases and J by 3 bases, leaving 10 bases between them. The CDR3 length is 15 residues. The CDR3 DNA is TGTGCCAGCAGCTTATCTAGGCAGCCTAATGAAAAACTGTTTTTT. This sequence encodes CASSLSRQPNEKLFF.

The rearrangement links TRBV2 to TRBJ1-1; a possible D gene is TRBD1 (6 bases). The CDR3 runs 15 residues. V lost 8 bases, J lost 2 bases, and 18 bases lay in between. Germline loops: CDR1 SNHLY, CDR2 FYNNEI. The chain's CDR3 is CASPVRDTYNTEAFF. The CDR3 nucleotides read TGTGCCAGCCCTGTCCGGGACACCTACAACACTGAAGCTTTCTTT. Combining the CDR3 with reference TRBV2 and TRBJ1-1 gives the whole variable domain EPEVTQTPSHQVTQMGQEVILRCVPISNHLYFYWYRQILGQKVEFLVSFYNNEISEKSEIFDDQFSVERPDGSNFTLKIRSTKLEDSAMYFCASPVRDTYNTEAFFGQGTRLTVV.

V gene TRBV6-6 combines with J gene TRBJ1-1, with TRBD1 matching over 9 bases. The CDR3 runs to 17 residues. V trimming: 6 bases; J trimming: 1 base; junction bases outside the gene matches: 12. Germline values: CDR1 MNHNY, CDR2 SVGAGI (reference sequence). The CDR3 coding sequence is TGTGCCAGCAGCCGATCCGGGACAGGGAGACCGAACACTGAAGCTTTCTTT. It specifies CASSRSGTGRPNTEAFF.

The genes are TRBV7-2 and TRBJ2-5, with 7 bases matching TRBD2. Germline V lookup: CDR1 SGHTA, CDR2 FQGNSA. With V trimmed by 0 bases and J by 5 bases, 3 bases remained unmatched. CDR3 length equals 14 residues. CDR3 amino acids: CASSLAGGEETQYF. CDR3 DNA: TGTGCCAGCAGCTTAGCGGGAGGGGAGGAGACCCAGTACTTC.

This clone is a singleton in its sample. The J gene is TRBJ2-2, the V gene TRBV5-1, with no clear D. The germline V gene has CDR1 SGHRS and CDR2 YFSETQ. V dropped 2 bases and J dropped 2 bases, with 10 bases sitting between them. CDR3 size: 15 residues. CDR3 in amino acids: CASSFGGSNTGELFF. CDR3 bases: TGCGCCAGCAGCTTTGGTGGATCCAACACCGGGGAGCTGTTTTTT.

This clone has more than one count but fewer than ten. Here the CDR3 reads CASHTGGGQPQHF. CDR3 coding DNA: TGTGCCAGCCATACAGGGGGCGGTCAGCCCCAGCATTTT. The chain is built from TRBV19 and TRBJ1-5, with 9 bases identical to TRBD1. CDR3 size: 13 residues. Germline CDR1 is LNHDA and CDR2 is SQIVND (reference sequence). With 9 bases clipped from V and 6 bases from J, the junction kept 6 bases outside the gene matches.

This clone was seen once. The V call is TRBV30, the J call TRBJ1-3, with 9 bases lining up with TRBD1. CDR3 length: 15 amino acids. CDR1 is GTSNPN and CDR2 is SVGIG in the germline V gene (reference sequence). Trimming cost V 7 bases and J 0 bases; bases outside gene matches: 7. CDR3 bases: TGTGCCTACCCGACAGGGGGAAACTCTGGAAACACCATATATTTT. It specifies CAYPTGGNSGNTIYF.

The CDR3 here is CASSLDDYREQFF. The CDR3, as DNA: TGCGCCAGCAGCTTAGATGACTATAGGGAGCAGTTCTTC. The chain combines TRBV5-1 with TRBJ2-1; TRBD2 is a possible D gene (5 bases). This CDR3 contains 13 residues. The V gene lost 2 bases and the J gene lost 10 bases, with 13 bases spanning the gap. CDR1 and CDR2 (germline): SGHRS, YFSETQ.

The chain links TRBV7-8 to TRBJ2-7; TRBD2 is a possible D gene (6 bases). Germline V gene data show CDR1 as SGHVS and CDR2 as FQNEAQ. V lost 5 bases, J lost 7 bases, and 24 bases lay in between. The CDR3 spans 16 residues. This CDR3 reads CASSPQGGSPRREQYF. CDR3 bases: TGTGCCAGCAGCCCACAAGGAGGGAGCCCAAGGAGGGAGCAGTACTTC.

The V gene is TRBV27, the J gene TRBJ1-1; TRBD1 matches at 8 bases. The CDR3 loop spans 16 amino acids. Trimming at V came to 1 base and at J to 6 bases, leaving 10 bases not matched to a gene. Germline assignment: CDR1 MNHEY and CDR2 SMNVEV (reference sequence). The CDR3 sequence is CASSLFRTGKGAEAFF. In nucleotides, the CDR3 is TGTGCCAGCAGTTTATTCCGGACAGGGAAAGGGGCTGAAGCTTTCTTT.

This chain uses TRBV4-2 with TRBJ2-2, with 7 bases fitting TRBD2. Germline loops: CDR1 LGHNA, CDR2 YNFKEQ. V was pared by 5 bases and J by 6 bases, with 6 bases of the junction left unmatched. The CDR3 covers 14 residues. The CDR3 region has the DNA TGTGCCAGCAGCGCTAGCGGTACCTCCGGGGAGCTGTTTTTT. Amino acids: CASSASGTSGELFF.

The chain carries TRBV6-6 and TRBJ2-1; D is perhaps TRBD1 or TRBD2 (5 bases each). Trimming cost V 5 bases and J 8 bases, with 25 bases left between them. This CDR3 comprises 17 residues. Germline assignment: CDR1 MNHNY and CDR2 SVGAGI (reference sequence). The CDR3, as DNA: TGTGCCAGCAGTCGGGGCGTGGTACCGGCACGTGGGGATGAGCAGTTCTTC. Amino acids: CASSRGVVPARGDEQFF.

The chain joins TRBV28 to TRBJ1-4; D remains unclear. The germline CDR1 and CDR2 sequences are MDHEN and SYDVKM. The CDR3 extends over 13 amino acids. Trimming removed 6 bases at V and 5 bases at J, with 10 bases between. CDR3 residues: CASRAQVNEKLFF. The DNA of the CDR3 is TGTGCCAGCAGGGCCCAGGTGAATGAAAAACTGTTTTTT.

The gene calls are TRBV15 and TRBJ2-2; 7 bases match TRBD1. J was trimmed by 2 bases and V by 1 base; bases with no gene match: 4. The CDR3 has 16 amino acids. The germline gives CDR1 LNHNV, CDR2 YYDKDF (reference sequence). The CDR3 sequence: CATSRGTGTNTGELFF. The CDR3 coding sequence is TGTGCCACCAGCAGAGGGACAGGAACAAACACCGGGGAGCTGTTTTTT.

This clone was seen once. The chain combines TRBV7-6 with TRBJ2-5; 12 nucleotides line up with TRBD2. The length of the CDR3 is 15 residues. Per germline, CDR1 SGHVS and CDR2 FNYEAQ. V lost 1 base to trimming and J lost 7 bases; unmatched junction nucleotides: 4. In DNA form, the CDR3 reads TGTGCCAGCAGCTTAGGGGCTAGCGGGAGGGGGACCCAGTACTTC. It specifies CASSLGASGRGTQYF.

J is TRBJ2-1 and V is TRBV6-5; D not resolved. Germline CDR1 and CDR2: MNHEY and SVGAGI. Trimming left V 4 bases short and J 6 bases short, with 19 bases between. This CDR3 has 16 amino acids. CDR3 coding DNA: TGTGCCAGCAGTTTTCCAGACATCTCCAACGCCAATGAGCAGTTCTTC. Translated: CASSFPDISNANEQFF.